The table lists the clone carrying this TCR beta chain with a few counts. Antigen specificity is unknown. This entry comes from a study of CD8+ T cells in alopecia areata. As for the study in general: Treatment comprised oral tofacitinib, 5 to 10 mg twice daily, in treated patients. Study-level points and caveats: Under tofacitinib, numerous expanded lesional clonotypes remained detectable in scalp and blood. Under tofacitinib, fewer expanded CD8+ clones appeared among the top 100 scalp clones.

The treatment was: oral pan-JAK inhibitor, 5-10 mg twice daily. Those with alopecia areata gave lesional scalp punch biopsies and peripheral blood. Sequencing templates came from extracted RNA that was reverse transcribed into cDNA. Assay used: immunoSEQ multiplex PCR; TCRdb lists only in-frame clones, some missing. The data hold about 110,000 clones, with approximately 55% observed a single time. The length of the CDR3 is 13 residues. Germline CDR1 LNHDA, CDR2 SQIVND (reference sequence). Germline trimming cut 5 bases from V and 3 bases from J; bases unmatched to any gene: 4. This sequence was found in a human donor with alopecia areata. The V gene is TRBV19, the J gene TRBJ2-7; 7 nucleotides match TRBD1. The sample here was CD4+ T cells sorted from blood, taken at week 24, from a patient treated with tofacitinib. The CDR3 DNA is TGTGCCAGTAGTGCGGACAGGCGCTACGAGCAGTACTTC. Translated: CASSADRRYEQYF.